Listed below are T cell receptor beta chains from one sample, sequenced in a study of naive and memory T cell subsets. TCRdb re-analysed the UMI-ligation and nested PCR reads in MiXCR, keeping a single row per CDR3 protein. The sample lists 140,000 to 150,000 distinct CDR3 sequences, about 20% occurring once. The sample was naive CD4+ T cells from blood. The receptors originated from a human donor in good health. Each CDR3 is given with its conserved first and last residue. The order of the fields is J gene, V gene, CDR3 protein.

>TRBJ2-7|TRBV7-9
CASSPGGPYEQYF
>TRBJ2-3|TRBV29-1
CSVGESDTQYF
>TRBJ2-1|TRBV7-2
CASTYFGGWVNEQFF
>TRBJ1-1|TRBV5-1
CASSLFRTAPNTEAFF
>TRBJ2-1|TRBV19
CASSIAYLTGSNEQFF
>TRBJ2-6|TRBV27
CASSSGTGYSGANVLTF
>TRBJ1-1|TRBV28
CATRGTLNTEAFF
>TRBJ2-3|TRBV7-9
CASSQQTSTDTQYF
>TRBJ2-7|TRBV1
CTMPTACMRDSQGEQYF
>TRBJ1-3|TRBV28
CASSLSQGLGGNTIYF
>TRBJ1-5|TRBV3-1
CASSQDRAPNQPQHF
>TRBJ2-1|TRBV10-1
CASSEYILAGNNEQFF
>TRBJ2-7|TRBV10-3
CATYGSSYEQYF
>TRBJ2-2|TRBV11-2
CASSFTSGRPTGELFF
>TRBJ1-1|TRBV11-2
CASSLGLRGNTEAFF
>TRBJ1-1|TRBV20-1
CSALMSDVGRTEAFF
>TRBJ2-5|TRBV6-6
CASNRLAETQYF
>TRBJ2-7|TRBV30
CAWRGLREQYF
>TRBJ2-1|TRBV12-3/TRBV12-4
CASSLLGPDEQFF
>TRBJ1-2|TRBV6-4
CASRGQGPTGYTF
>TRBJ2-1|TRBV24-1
CATSGHRGWNEQFF
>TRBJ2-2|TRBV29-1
CSAPVGGLTGELFF
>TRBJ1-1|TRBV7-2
CASSLQGLNTEAFF
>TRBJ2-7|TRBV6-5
CASSYLKGQGRQYF
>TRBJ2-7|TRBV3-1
CASSQGITYEQYF
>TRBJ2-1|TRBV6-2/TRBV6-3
CASSYGLAGRINWNEQFF
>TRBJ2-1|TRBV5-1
CASSLSLGDEQFF
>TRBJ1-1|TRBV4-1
CASSRPPDRNTEAFF
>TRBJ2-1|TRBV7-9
CASSLGTSGLEQFF
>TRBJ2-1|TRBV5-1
CASRRLAGPDNEQFF
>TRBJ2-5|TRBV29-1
CSVDGGGGETQYF
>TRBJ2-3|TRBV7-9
CASTLIAGGPTDTQYF
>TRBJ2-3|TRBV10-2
CASRVGNADTQYF
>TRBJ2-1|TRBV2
CASGTAGESRNEQFF
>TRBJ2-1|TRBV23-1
CASSPLAGLNNEQFF
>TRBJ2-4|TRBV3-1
CASSPLGPLAKNIQYF
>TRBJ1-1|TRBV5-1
CASSGGQGTEAFF
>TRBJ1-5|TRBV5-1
CASSPTPHRGGNQPQHF
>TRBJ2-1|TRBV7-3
CASSPSGGTSLFEQFF
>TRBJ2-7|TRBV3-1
CASSQGRLLGKQYF
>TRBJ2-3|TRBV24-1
CATSEPSPGLAADTQYF
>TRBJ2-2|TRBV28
CASRPRAGAAGELFF
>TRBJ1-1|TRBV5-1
CASSLDRSGTEAFF
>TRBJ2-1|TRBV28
CASRTGQPSYNEQFF
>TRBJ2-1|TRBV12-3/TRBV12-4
CASSPTSVDEQFF
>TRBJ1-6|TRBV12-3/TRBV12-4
CASNGGGVNSPLHF
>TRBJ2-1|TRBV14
CASSQDWGNEQFF
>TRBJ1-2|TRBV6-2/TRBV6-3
CASSYTTGGSTYGYTF
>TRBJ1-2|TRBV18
CASSHSNYGYTF
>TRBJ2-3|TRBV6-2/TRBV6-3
CASGALAGERDTQYF
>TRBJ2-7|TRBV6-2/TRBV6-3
CASKGSPPTYEQYF
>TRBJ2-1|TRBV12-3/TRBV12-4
CASRQLAGSYNEQFF
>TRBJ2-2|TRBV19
CASTRQGPGELFF
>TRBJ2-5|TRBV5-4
CATKAGGASETQYF